This passage covers 13 T cell receptor beta chains from one sample sequenced in a study of cytomegalovirus exposure and HLA in healthy donors. The PCR employed 60 Vbeta primers together with 13 Jbeta primers. This table comes from immunoSEQ multiplex PCR, and its TCRdb copy is limited to in-frame clones, with some not included. The table shows 150,000 to 180,000 clones, with 70% to 90% occurring only once. The specimen sequenced was PBMCs. The origin of the receptors is a woman aged 40 to 50 in good health and CMV-seropositive.

The chain links TRBV28 to TRBJ2-3, with 11 bases matching TRBD2. Germline lookup yields CDR1 MDHEN and CDR2 SYDVKM. V shed 6 bases and J 1 base; nucleotides not matched to a gene: 3. The CDR3 runs 15 residues. This chain's CDR3 is CASRQLAGGTDTQYF. In DNA, the CDR3 is TGTGCCAGCAGGCAACTAGCGGGGGGCACAGATACGCAGTATTTT.

This chain uses TRBV10-3 with TRBJ1-1; tentatively, D is TRBD1 (6 bases). CDR3 length: 12 residues. The germline V gene has CDR1 ENHRY and CDR2 SYGVKD. V was clipped by 6 bases and J by 4 bases, with 9 bases between them. CDR3 in amino acids: CAISQGGTEAFF. Here the CDR3 DNA reads TGTGCCATCAGCCAAGGGGGCACTGAAGCTTTCTTT.

This chain connects TRBV7-2 to TRBJ2-1, with 8 nucleotides matching TRBD2. J gave up 8 bases and V 4 bases, and 10 bases lay outside the gene matches. The CDR3 runs 15 residues. CDR1 and CDR2 from the germline V gene are SGHTA and FQGNSA. This chain's CDR3 is CASSSPGLVSHEQFF. The CDR3, as DNA: TGTGCCAGCAGCTCCCCGGGACTAGTTTCGCATGAGCAGTTCTTC.

The chain joins TRBV5-1 to TRBJ2-1, with 9 bases lining up with TRBD2. The CDR3 sequence is 16 residues long. V lost 7 bases and J lost 0; bases outside the gene matches: 8. Germline V gives CDR1 SGHRS, CDR2 YFSETQ. The CDR3 region has the DNA TGCGCCAGCCAGATAATTAGCGGGAGCTCCTACAATGAGCAGTTCTTC. It translates to CASQIISGSSYNEQFF.

This clone occurred once. The rearrangement uses TRBV5-6 and TRBJ1-2; 8 bases map to TRBD1. The germline V gene encodes CDR1 SGHDT and CDR2 YYEEEE. With 0 bases clipped from V and 5 bases from J, the junction kept 12 bases outside the gene matches. The CDR3 is 17 residues long. DNA for the CDR3: TGTGCCAGCAGCTTGGGGCCAGGACAGGGACAGTCTTATGGCTACACCTTC. This sequence encodes CASSLGPGQGQSYGYTF.

Only one count was recorded for this clone. V and J are TRBV19 and TRBJ2-7, with D perhaps matching TRBD1 (5 bases). The CDR3 runs to 15 residues. V lost 2 bases to trimming and J lost 2 bases, with 13 bases between them. Germline values: CDR1 LNHDA, CDR2 SQIVND (reference sequence). Written as DNA, the CDR3 is TGTGCCAGTAGTATAAGGGGTGCCCAGGCCTACGAGCAGTACTTC. Amino acids: CASSIRGAQAYEQYF.

This chain uses TRBV6-5 with TRBJ1-2; TRBD1 is a possible D gene (6 bases). Germline V gene sequence: CDR1 MNHEY, CDR2 SVGAGI. Between the trimmed V and J ends, which lost 4 bases and 0 bases, there was a span of 15 bases. The CDR3 loop spans 16 amino acids. Written as DNA, the CDR3 is TGTGCCAGCAGTTCGGACAGAGGACCCTCTAACTATGGCTACACCTTC. Encoded protein: CASSSDRGPSNYGYTF.

The rearrangement joins TRBV30 to TRBJ2-3, with 14 bases aligning to TRBD2. The CDR3 has 17 amino acids. CDR1 and CDR2 (germline): GTSNPN, SVGIG (reference sequence). J gave up 3 bases and V 0 bases, and 5 bases lay outside the gene matches. The CDR3 protein is CAWSVETSGRGTDTQYF. For the CDR3, the DNA is TGTGCCTGGAGTGTGGAGACTAGCGGGAGGGGGACAGATACGCAGTATTTT.

The V call is TRBV29-1, the J call TRBJ1-1, with a weak D call TRBD1 (5 bases). V was cut by 5 bases and J by 10 bases, with 14 bases left in between. CDR3 length equals 11 residues. Germline V gene data show CDR1 as SQVTM and CDR2 as ANQGSEA. CDR3 nucleotide sequence: TGCAGCGTTCCAGGTCGGGGGGGAGCTTTCTTT. Amino acids: CSVPGRGGAFF.

The chain carries TRBV2 and TRBJ1-1, with TRBD1 matching 8 bases. The trim removed 4 bases at V and 1 base at J, leaving 11 bases unmatched. The length of the CDR3 is 17 residues. Germline values: CDR1 SNHLY, CDR2 FYNNEI. The CDR3 loop is CASSALWTGSGNTEAFF. DNA of the CDR3: TGTGCCAGCAGTGCACTCTGGACAGGGAGCGGGAACACTGAAGCTTTCTTT.

This clone was observed once. This chain connects TRBV19 to TRBJ2-1; the D gene is possibly TRBD1 (7 bases). The V gene lost 8 bases and the J gene lost 2 bases, with 16 bases spanning the gap. The CDR3 sequence is 15 residues long. In germline, CDR1 is LNHDA, CDR2 SQIVND (reference sequence). The CDR3 DNA sequence: TGTGCCAGTGGACGGGGGACAGAGACCTACAATGAGCAGTTCTTC. Translated, it gives CASGRGTETYNEQFF.

This clone was seen more than once but under ten times. V and J are TRBV2 and TRBJ2-5, with TRBD2 matching 7 bases. V lost 2 bases and J lost 1; bases outside the gene matches: 7. Germline assignment: CDR1 SNHLY and CDR2 FYNNEI. The CDR3 loop spans 16 amino acids. The CDR3 nucleotides read TGTGCCAGCAGTGAACCGGCGGGAGTGGGCCAAGAGACCCAGTACTTC. It yields the protein CASSEPAGVGQETQYF. The variable domain in full, completed from reference TRBV2 and TRBJ2-5, reads EPEVTQTPSHQVTQMGQEVILRCVPISNHLYFYWYRQILGQKVEFLVSFYNNEISEKSEIFDDQFSVERPDGSNFTLKIRSTKLEDSAMYFCASSEPAGVGQETQYFGPGTRLLVL.

The rearrangement links TRBV7-2 to TRBJ2-2, with a possible D match to TRBD2 (6 bases). V was shortened by 2 bases and J by 4 bases, with 14 bases between the two germline ends. Germline V gene lookup returns CDR1 SGHTA and CDR2 FQGNSA. This CDR3 comprises 16 residues. DNA of the CDR3: TGTGCCAGCAGCTTAATGACGGGAGTGGGCACCGGGGAGCTGTTTTTT. The encoded protein is CASSLMTGVGTGELFF.